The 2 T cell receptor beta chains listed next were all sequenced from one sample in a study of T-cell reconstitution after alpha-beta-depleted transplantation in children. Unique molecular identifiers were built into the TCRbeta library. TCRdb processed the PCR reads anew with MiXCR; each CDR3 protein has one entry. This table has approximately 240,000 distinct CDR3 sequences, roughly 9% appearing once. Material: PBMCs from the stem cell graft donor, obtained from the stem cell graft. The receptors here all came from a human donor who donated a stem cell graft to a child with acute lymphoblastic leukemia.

The CDR3 region has the DNA TGTGCCACCAGCACGTCGGGGGCTTATGGCTACACCTTC. This codes for CATSTSGAYGYTF. The chain joins TRBV15 to TRBJ1-2; D is possibly TRBD1 (6 bases). The CDR3 loop spans 13 amino acids. V lost 4 bases and J 5 bases, leaving 11 bases between the germline ends. Germline V CDR1 and CDR2: LNHNV, YYDKDF (reference sequence).

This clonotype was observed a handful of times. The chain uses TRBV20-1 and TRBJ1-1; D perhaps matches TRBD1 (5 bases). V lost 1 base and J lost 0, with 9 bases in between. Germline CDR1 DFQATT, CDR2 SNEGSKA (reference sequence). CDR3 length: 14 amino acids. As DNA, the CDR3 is TGCAGTGCTAGAGTGGCGGGGGTGAACACTGAAGCTTTCTTT. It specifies CSARVAGVNTEAFF.